This entry concerns a single TCR beta chain. The V end was cut by 0 bases, the J end by 7 bases, with 9 bases between. Germline V lookup: CDR1 LGHNA, CDR2 YSLEER. This CDR3 has 13 amino acids. The data originate from a study of T-cell reconstitution after alpha-beta-depleted transplantation in children. The TCRbeta library was prepared with unique molecular identifiers. One entry per CDR3 protein results from TCRdb running MiXCR on the PCR reads. The sample lists about 190,000 distinct CDR3 sequences, about 6.4% occurring once. The J gene is TRBJ1-1, the V gene TRBV4-3, with no clear D. Source: PBMCs from the stem cell graft donor, taken from the stem cell graft. This TCR was sampled from a human donor who donated a stem cell graft to a child with Wiskott-Aldrich syndrome. The CDR3 here is CASSQDLQLEAFF. CDR3 DNA: TGCGCCAGCAGCCAAGATTTACAGCTTGAAGCTTTCTTT.